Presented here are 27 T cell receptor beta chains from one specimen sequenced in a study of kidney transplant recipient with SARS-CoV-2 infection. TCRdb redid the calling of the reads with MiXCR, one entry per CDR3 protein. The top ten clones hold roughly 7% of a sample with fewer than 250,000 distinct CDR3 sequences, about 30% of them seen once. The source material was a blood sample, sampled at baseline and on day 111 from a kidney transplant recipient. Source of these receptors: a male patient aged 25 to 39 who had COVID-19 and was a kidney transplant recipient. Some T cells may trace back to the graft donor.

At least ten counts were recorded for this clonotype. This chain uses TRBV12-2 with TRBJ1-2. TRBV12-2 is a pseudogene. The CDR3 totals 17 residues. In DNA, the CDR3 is TGTGCAAGTCGCAAGAAATCGACTCCACGAAAGACCTATGGCTACACCTTC. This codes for CASRKKSTPRKTYGYTF.

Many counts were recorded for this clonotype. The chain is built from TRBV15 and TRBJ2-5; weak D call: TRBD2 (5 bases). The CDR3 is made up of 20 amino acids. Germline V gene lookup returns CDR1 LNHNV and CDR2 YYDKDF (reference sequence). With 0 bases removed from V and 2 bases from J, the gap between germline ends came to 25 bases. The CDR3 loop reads CATSRDWKNCLRTLQETQYF. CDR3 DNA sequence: TGTGCCACCAGCAGAGATTGGAAGAACTGCCTCCGGACTTTACAAGAGACCCAGTACTTC.

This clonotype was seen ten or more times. The DNA for the CDR3 is TGCAGCGGGAAGACTAGTATTGAGCAGTTCTTC. Its protein is CSGKTSIEQFF. The chain couples TRBV29-1 to TRBJ2-1; D is possibly TRBD2 (6 bases). CDR1 SQVTM and CDR2 ANQGSEA come from the germline V gene. The ends were cut back, 7 bases at V and 9 bases at J, with 13 bases in the middle. The CDR3 runs to 11 residues.

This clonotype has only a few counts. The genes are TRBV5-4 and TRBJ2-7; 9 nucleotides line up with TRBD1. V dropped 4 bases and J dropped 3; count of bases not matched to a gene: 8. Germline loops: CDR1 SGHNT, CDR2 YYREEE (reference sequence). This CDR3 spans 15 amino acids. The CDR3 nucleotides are TGTGCCAGCAGCGTTGGACAGGGGACGATCTACGAGCAGTACTTC. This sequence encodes CASSVGQGTIYEQYF.

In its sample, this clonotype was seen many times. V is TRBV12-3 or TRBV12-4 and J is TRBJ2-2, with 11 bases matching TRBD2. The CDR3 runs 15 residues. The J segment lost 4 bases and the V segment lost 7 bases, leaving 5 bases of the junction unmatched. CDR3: CASTPTSGATGELFF. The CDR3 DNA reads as TGTGCCAGCACCCCGACTAGCGGGGCCACCGGGGAGCTGTTTTTT.

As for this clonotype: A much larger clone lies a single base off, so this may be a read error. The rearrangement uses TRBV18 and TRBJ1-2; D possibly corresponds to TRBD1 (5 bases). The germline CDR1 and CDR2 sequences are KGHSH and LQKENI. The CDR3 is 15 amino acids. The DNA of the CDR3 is TGTGCCGGCTCACCTCCGGGAGGGGACTTGCGAGGCTACACCTTC. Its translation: CAGSPPGGDLRGYTF.

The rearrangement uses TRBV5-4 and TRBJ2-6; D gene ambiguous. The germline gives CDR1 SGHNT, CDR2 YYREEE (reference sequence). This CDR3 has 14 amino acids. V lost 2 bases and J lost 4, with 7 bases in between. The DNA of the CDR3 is TGTGCCAGCAGCTTTTCCCCCGGGGCCAACGTCCTGACTTTC. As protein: CASSFSPGANVLTF. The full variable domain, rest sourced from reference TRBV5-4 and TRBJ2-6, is ETGVTQSPTHLIKTRGQQVTLRCSSQSGHNTVSWYQQALGQGPQFIFQYYREEENGRGNFPPRFSGLQFPNYSSELNVNALELDDSALYLCASSFSPGANVLTFGAGSRLTVL.

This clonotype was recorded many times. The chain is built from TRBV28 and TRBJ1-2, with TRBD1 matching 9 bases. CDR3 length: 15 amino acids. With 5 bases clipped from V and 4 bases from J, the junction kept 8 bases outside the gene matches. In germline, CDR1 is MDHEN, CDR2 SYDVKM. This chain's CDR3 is CASSTTGTGLYGYTF. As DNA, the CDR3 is TGTGCCAGCAGTACCACCGGGACAGGGCTCTATGGCTACACCTTC.

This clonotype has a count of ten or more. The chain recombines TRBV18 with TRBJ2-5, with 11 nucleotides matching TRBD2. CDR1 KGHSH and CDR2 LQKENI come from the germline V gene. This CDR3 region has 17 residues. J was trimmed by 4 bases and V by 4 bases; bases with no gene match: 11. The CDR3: CASSLAGGPGGGETQYF. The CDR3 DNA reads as TGTGCCAGCTCACTAGCGGGAGGGCCCGGAGGTGGAGAGACCCAGTACTTC.

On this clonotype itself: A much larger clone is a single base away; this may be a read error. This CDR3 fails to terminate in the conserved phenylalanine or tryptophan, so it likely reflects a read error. The CDR3 nucleotides are TGTGCCAGCAGCGTAGAAGAACCTGGGGCCAACGTCCTGACTCTC. It yields the protein CASSVEEPGANVLTL. The rearrangement joins TRBV9 to TRBJ2-6, with D unclear. This CDR3 has 15 amino acids. Deletions cut 0 bases from V and 2 bases from J, with 6 bases between. Germline V gene lookup returns CDR1 SGDLS and CDR2 YYNGEE.

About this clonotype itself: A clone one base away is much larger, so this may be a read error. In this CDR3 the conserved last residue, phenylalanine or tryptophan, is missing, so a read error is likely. CDR3 protein: CASSEFSSGGWNEQFL. The CDR3, as DNA: TGTGCCAGCAGTGAATTCTCTAGCGGAGGCTGGAATGAGCAGTTCCTC. This chain connects TRBV25-1 to TRBJ2-1; TRBD2 matches 7 bases. Germline CDR1 reads MGHDK; CDR2 reads SYGVNS. The CDR3 is made up of 16 amino acids. J lost 7 bases, V lost 1 base, and 10 bases had no gene match.

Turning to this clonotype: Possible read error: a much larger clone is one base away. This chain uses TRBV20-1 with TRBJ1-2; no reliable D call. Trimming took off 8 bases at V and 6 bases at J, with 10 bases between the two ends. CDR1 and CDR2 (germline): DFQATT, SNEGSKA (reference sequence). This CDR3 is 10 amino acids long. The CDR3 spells CSTSDHGYTF. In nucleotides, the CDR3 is TGCAGTACCTCAGACCATGGCTACACCTTC.

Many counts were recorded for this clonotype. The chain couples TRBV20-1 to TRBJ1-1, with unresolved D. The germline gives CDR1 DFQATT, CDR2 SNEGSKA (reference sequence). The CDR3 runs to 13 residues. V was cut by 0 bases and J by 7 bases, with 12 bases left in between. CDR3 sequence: CSARDPLGREAFF. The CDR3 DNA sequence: TGCAGTGCTAGAGATCCTCTGGGCCGTGAAGCTTTCTTT.

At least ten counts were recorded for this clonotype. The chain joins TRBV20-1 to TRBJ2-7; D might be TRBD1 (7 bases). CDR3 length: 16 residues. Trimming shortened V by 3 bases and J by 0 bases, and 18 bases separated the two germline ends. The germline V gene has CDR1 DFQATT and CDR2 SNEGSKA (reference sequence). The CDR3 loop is CSASKGGGIISYEQYF. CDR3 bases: TGCAGTGCTAGCAAAGGGGGCGGGATCATCTCCTACGAGCAGTACTTC.

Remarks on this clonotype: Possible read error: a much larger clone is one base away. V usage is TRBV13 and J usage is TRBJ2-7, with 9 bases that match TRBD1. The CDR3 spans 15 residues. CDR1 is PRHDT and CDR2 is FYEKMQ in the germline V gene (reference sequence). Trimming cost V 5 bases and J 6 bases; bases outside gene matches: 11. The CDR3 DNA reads TGTGCCAGCAGCGAGCAGGGACAGGGAGGGGGCGAGCAGTACTTC. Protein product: CASSEQGQGGGEQYF. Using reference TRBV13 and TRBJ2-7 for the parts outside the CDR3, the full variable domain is AAGVIQSPRHLIKEKRETATLKCYPIPRHDTVYWYQQGPGQDPQFLISFYEKMQSDKGSIPDRFSAQQFSDYHSELNMSSLELGDSALYFCASSEQGQGGGEQYFGPGTRLTVT.

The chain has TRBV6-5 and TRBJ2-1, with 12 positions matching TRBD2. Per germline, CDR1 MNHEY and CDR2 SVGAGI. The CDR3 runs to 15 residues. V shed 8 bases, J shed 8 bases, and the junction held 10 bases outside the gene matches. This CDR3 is CASCSLAGGRDEQFF. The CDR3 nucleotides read TGTGCCAGCTGCTCTCTAGCGGGGGGGCGCGATGAGCAGTTCTTC.

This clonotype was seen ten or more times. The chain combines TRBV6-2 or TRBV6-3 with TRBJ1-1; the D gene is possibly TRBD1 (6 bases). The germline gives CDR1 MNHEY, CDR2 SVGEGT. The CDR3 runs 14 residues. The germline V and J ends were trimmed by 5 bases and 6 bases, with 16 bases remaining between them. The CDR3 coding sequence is TGTGCCAGCAGTAAGACAGGCGAACTGGCTGAAGCTTTCTTT. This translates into CASSKTGELAEAFF.

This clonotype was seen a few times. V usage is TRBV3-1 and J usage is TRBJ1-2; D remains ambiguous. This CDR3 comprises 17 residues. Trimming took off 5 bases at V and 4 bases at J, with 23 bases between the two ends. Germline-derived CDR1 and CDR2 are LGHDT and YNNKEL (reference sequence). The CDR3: CASSCVCTLRKTYGYTF. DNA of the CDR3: TGTGCCAGCAGCTGCGTCTGCACCCTTCGAAAGACCTATGGCTACACCTTC.

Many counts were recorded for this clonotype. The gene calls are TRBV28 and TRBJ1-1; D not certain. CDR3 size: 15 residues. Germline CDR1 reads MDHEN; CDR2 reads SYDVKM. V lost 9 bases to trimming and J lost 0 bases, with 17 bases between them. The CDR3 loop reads CARIPPGWVNTEAFF. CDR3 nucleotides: TGTGCCAGGATTCCCCCGGGGTGGGTGAACACTGAAGCTTTCTTT.

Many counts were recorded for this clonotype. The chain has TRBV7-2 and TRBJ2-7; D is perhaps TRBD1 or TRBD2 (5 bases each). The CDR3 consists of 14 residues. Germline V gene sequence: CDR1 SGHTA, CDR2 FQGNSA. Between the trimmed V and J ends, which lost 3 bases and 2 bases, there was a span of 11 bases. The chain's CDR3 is CASSFRDPAYEQYF. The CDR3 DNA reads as TGTGCCAGCAGCTTCAGGGACCCAGCCTACGAGCAGTACTTC.

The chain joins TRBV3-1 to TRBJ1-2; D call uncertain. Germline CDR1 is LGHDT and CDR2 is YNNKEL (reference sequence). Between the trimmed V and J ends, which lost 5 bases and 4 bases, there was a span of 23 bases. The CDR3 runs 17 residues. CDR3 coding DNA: TGTGCCAGCAGCGATTGCCTCACCCTTCGAAAGACCTATGGCTACACCTTC. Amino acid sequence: CASSDCLTLRKTYGYTF.

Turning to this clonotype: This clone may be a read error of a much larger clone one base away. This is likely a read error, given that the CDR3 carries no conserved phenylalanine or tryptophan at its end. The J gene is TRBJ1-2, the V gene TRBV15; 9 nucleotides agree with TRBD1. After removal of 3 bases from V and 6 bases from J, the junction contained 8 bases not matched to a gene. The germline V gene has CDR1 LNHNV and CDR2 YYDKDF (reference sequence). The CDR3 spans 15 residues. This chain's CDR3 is CATSRDRGGGNGYTL. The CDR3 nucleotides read TGTGCCACCAGCAGGGACAGGGGAGGGGGGAATGGCTACACCCTC.

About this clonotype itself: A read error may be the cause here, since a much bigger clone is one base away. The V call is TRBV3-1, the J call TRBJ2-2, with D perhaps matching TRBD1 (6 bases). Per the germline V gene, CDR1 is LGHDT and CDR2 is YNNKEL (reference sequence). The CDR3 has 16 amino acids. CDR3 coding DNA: TGTGCCAGCAGCCGGAGGACAGCTACGAACGCCGGGGAGCTGTTTTTT. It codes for CASSRRTATNAGELFF.

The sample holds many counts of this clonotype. Here the CDR3 reads CATSRDSYEQYF. CDR3 sequence (DNA): TGTGCCACCAGCAGGGACAGCTACGAGCAGTACTTC. The genes are TRBV15 and TRBJ2-7; a weak D match, TRBD1 (6 bases). The ends were cut back, 3 bases at V and 3 bases at J, with 6 bases in the middle. Germline loops: CDR1 LNHNV, CDR2 YYDKDF (reference sequence). CDR3 length: 12 amino acids.

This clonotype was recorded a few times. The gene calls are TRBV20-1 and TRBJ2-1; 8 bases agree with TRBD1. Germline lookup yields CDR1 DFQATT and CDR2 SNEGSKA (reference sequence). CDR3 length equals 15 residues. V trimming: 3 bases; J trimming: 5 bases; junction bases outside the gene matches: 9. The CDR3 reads CSARETGGKNNEQFF. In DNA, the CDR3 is TGCAGTGCTAGGGAAACAGGGGGTAAGAACAATGAGCAGTTCTTC.

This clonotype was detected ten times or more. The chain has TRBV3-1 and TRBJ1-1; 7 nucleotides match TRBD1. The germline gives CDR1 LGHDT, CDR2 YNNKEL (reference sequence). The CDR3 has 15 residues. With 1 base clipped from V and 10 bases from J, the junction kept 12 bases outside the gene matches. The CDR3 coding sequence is TGTGCCAGCAGCCAAGCTAGGGGGCAATTAGACGGAGCTTTCTTT. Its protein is CASSQARGQLDGAFF.

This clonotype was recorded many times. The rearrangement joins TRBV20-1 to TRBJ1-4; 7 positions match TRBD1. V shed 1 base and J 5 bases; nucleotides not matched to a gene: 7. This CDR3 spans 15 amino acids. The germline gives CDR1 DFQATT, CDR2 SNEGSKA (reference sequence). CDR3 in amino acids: CSARGTTGFNEKLFF. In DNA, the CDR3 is TGCAGTGCTAGAGGAACGACAGGGTTCAATGAAAAACTGTTTTTT.